This T cell receptor beta chain was documented in a study of PD-1 blockade in classical Hodgkin lymphoma. Germline-derived CDR1 and CDR2 are SEHNR and FQNEAQ (reference sequence). J was trimmed by 9 bases and V by 4 bases; bases with no gene match: 11. This CDR3 comprises 16 residues. Each and every patient relapsed after autologous stem cell transplantation, and patients got differing brentuximab vedotin exposure. Produced via immunoSEQ multiplex PCR; TCRdb's table is partial and in-frame only. The top ten clones hold approximately 9.1% of a sample with tens of thousands of clones, about nine tenths of them seen once. With respect to this clone: The antigen is unknown.

Findings of the study overall: Complete responders possessed baseline diversity comparable to newly diagnosed patients. No one has yet defined what causes the repertoire differences, which may be disease activity or prior therapy. Newly diagnosed patients reportedly trailed healthy donors in baseline TCR diversity. By C4D1, diversity of CD4+ TCRs had risen significantly, whereas that of CD8+ TCRs had not.

Source: peripheral blood mononuclear cells (PBMCs), taken at baseline. The clonotype was recovered from a human donor with classical Hodgkin lymphoma. The V call is TRBV7-9, the J call TRBJ1-6; 8 positions agree with TRBD1. CDR3 sequence (DNA): TGTGCCAGCAGCTCGCGGACAGGGTGGGTCATTTCACCCCTCCACTTT. Translation: CASSSRTGWVISPLHF. Complete variable domain (other parts from reference TRBV7-9 and TRBJ1-6): DTGVSQNPRHKITKRGQNVTFRCDPISEHNRLYWYRQTLGQGPEFLTYFQNEAQLEKSRLLSDRFSAERPKGSFSTLEIQRTEQGDSAMYLCASSSRTGWVISPLHFGNGTRLTVT.